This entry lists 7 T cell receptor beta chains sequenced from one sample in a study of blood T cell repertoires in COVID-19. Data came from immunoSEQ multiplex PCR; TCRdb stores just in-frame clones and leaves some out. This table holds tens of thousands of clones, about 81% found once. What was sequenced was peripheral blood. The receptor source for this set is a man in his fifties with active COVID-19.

As DNA, the CDR3 is TGTGCCAGCAGCCTAGGGGCCGGACAGGGCTATGGCTACACCTTC. Its protein is CASSLGAGQGYGYTF. V usage is TRBV7-8 and J usage is TRBJ1-2; 8 bases are a match to TRBD1. Germline V lookup: CDR1 SGHVS, CDR2 FQNEAQ. The CDR3 totals 15 residues. Losses at the gene ends were 5 bases for V and 4 bases for J; bases not matched to a gene: 9. The variable domain in full, with the rest retrieved from reference TRBV7-8 and TRBJ1-2, is GAGVSQSPRYKVAKRGQDVALRCDPISGHVSLFWYQQALGQGPEFLTYFQNEAQLDKSGLPSDRFFAERPEGSVSTLKIQRTQQEDSAVYLCASSLGAGQGYGYTFGSGTRLTVV.

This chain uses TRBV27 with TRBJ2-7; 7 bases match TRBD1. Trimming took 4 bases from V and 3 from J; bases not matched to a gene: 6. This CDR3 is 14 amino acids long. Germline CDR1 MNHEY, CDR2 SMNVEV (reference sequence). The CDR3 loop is CASSSGQQLYEQYF. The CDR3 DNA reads TGTGCCAGCAGTTCGGGACAGCAACTCTACGAGCAGTACTTC.

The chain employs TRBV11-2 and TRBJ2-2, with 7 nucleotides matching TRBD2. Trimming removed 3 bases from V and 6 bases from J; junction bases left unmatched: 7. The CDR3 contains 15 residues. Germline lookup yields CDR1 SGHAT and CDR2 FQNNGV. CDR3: CASSLRLAGAGELFF. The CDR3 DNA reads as TGTGCCAGCAGCTTGAGACTAGCTGGGGCCGGGGAGCTGTTTTTT.

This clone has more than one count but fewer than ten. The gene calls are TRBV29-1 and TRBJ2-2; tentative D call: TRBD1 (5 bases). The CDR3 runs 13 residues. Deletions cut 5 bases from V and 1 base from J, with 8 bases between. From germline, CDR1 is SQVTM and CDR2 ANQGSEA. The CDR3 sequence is CSVSRGNTGELFF. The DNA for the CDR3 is TGCAGCGTTTCTAGGGGGAACACCGGGGAGCTGTTTTTT.

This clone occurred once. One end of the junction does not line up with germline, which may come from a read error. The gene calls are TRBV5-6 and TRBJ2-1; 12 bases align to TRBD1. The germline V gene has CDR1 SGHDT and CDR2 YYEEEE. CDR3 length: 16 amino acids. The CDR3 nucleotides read TGTGCCAGCAGCTTTATGGGACAGGGGGCCTATAATGAGCAGTTCTTC. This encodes CASSFMGQGAYNEQFF.

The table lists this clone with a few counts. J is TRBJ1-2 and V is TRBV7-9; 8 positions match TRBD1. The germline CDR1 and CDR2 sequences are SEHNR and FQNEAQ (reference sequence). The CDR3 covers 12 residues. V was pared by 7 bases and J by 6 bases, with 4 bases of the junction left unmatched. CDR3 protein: CASTPGQDGYTF. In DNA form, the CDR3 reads TGTGCCAGCACCCCGGGACAGGATGGCTACACCTTC.

CDR3 amino acids: CASRPTGTGRWNEQFF. In DNA form, the CDR3 reads TGCGCCAGCCGCCCGACAGGGACAGGGAGGTGGAATGAGCAGTTCTTC. This chain joins TRBV5-1 and TRBJ2-1, with 9 bases that match TRBD1. Germline CDR1 reads SGHRS; CDR2 reads YFSETQ. V was pared by 7 bases and J by 7 bases, with 15 bases of the junction left unmatched. The CDR3 loop spans 16 amino acids. Combining the CDR3 with reference TRBV5-1 and TRBJ2-1 gives the whole variable domain KAGVTQTPRYLIKTRGQQVTLSCSPISGHRSVSWYQQTPGQGLQFLFEYFSETQRNKGNFPGRFSGRQFSNSRSEMNVSTLELGDSALYLCASRPTGTGRWNEQFFGPGTRLTVL.